Detailed here is one TCR beta chain. Its antigen remains unidentified. This specimen includes other DNA sequences encoding the same CDR3. In the CD4+ fraction, cells were divided into CD45RA+ naive and CD45RA-negative memory subsets. Generated by immunoSEQ multiplex PCR, the TCRdb table keeps only in-frame clones and is missing some. The sample has just over 2,000,000 clones, 85% to 95% seen once. The data are from a study of shared clonotypes between healthy human individuals. Looking at the study overall: The donors, two women and a few men, were aged 18 to 49. Study findings and constraints: Naive CD4 clonotypes overlapped across a handful of donors at roughly 4.5%.

Trimming removed 8 bases from V and 5 bases from J; junction bases left unmatched: 4. The CDR3 has 13 amino acids. The germline gives CDR1 SNHLY, CDR2 FYNNEI. This sequence joins TRBV2 and TRBJ1-1, with 11 positions matching TRBD1. Sequencing input: naive CD4+ T cells sorted from blood. The subset denotes: CD45RA+ positively selected. The TCR comes from a man between 18 and 29 years old in good health. The CDR3 DNA sequence: TGTGCCAGCCGAGGACAGGGGGCTACTGAAGCTTTCTTT. Translated, it gives CASRGQGATEAFF.